These 17 T cell receptor beta chains were all obtained from the same sample, sequenced in a study of identical twins. A single record per CDR3 protein comes from TCRdb applying MiXCR to the 5' RACE reads. The sample lists 400,000 to 550,000 distinct CDR3 sequences; approximately 25% were seen once. The sample was also linked to a second study, of T cells expressing NK-cell markers.

Sequencing used CD4+ T cells sorted from blood. The receptors come from a woman younger than 35 in good health.

V is TRBV7-9 and J is TRBJ1-2; 11 nucleotides agree with TRBD1. The CDR3 runs 15 residues. Germline loops: CDR1 SEHNR, CDR2 FQNEAQ (reference sequence). V shed 4 bases, J shed 4 bases, and the junction held 5 bases outside the gene matches. The CDR3 nucleotides are TGTGCCAGCAGCTCCGGGACAGGGGGTGGCTATGGCTACACCTTC. This translates into CASSSGTGGGYGYTF.

The table lists this clonotype with a few counts. J is TRBJ2-1 and V is TRBV3-1; TRBD2 matches at 12 bases. The CDR3 covers 15 residues. V was pared by 4 bases and J by 11 bases, with 9 bases of the junction left unmatched. Germline V lookup: CDR1 LGHDT, CDR2 YNNKEL (reference sequence). The CDR3 nucleotides read TGTGCCAGCAGCCTAGGAGGACTAGCGGGAAGGAAGCAGTTCTTC. Protein product: CASSLGGLAGRKQFF.

This clonotype was detected a few times. The gene calls are TRBV4-3 and TRBJ1-2; no clear D gene. Germline values: CDR1 LGHNA, CDR2 YSLEER. This CDR3 has 15 amino acids. V shed 0 bases and J shed 5 bases, with 13 bases lying between them. CDR3 amino acids: CASSQEVRTDYGYTF. CDR3 nucleotides: TGCGCCAGCAGCCAAGAAGTGAGGACGGATTATGGCTACACCTTC.

This clonotype has only a few counts. The chain combines TRBV2 with TRBJ1-5; no firm D call. Germline CDR1 is SNHLY and CDR2 is FYNNEI. Trimming took off 4 bases at V and 3 bases at J, with 7 bases between the two ends. This CDR3 spans 13 amino acids. The CDR3 nucleotides are TGTGCCAGCAGTGTGGGTCCCAATCAGCCCCAGCATTTT. It is translated as CASSVGPNQPQHF.

This clonotype showed up just a few times. V gene TRBV6-2 or TRBV6-3 combines with J gene TRBJ2-2; possibly TRBD2 for D (5 bases). Germline V CDR1 and CDR2: MNHEY, SVGEGT. The CDR3 sequence is 15 residues long. V lost 4 bases and J 7 bases, leaving 16 bases between the germline ends. CDR3: CASSSIAKYIGELFF. Here the CDR3 DNA reads TGTGCCAGCAGTTCAATAGCGAAGTACATCGGGGAGCTGTTTTTT.

The V and J genes are TRBV20-1 and TRBJ1-4; 7 bases are shared with TRBD1. The CDR3 length is 12 residues. With V trimmed by 5 bases and J by 7 bases, 4 bases remained unmatched. The V gene's germline CDR1 is DFQATT and CDR2 SNEGSKA (reference sequence). As DNA, the CDR3 is TGCAGTGCTGTCTCAGGGGGTGAAAAACTGTTTTTT. Protein product: CSAVSGGEKLFF.

V usage is TRBV7-9 and J usage is TRBJ1-2; D call uncertain. V lost 5 bases, J lost 8 bases, and 15 bases lay in between. There are 13 residues in the CDR3. Germline lookup yields CDR1 SEHNR and CDR2 FQNEAQ (reference sequence). The CDR3 region is CASSLEESQGYTF. For the CDR3, the DNA is TGTGCCAGCAGCCTAGAAGAATCTCAGGGCTACACCTTC.

In its sample, this clonotype was seen once. The chain carries TRBV9 and TRBJ1-6; no reliable D call. CDR1 and CDR2 from the germline V gene are SGDLS and YYNGEE. The length of the CDR3 is 10 residues. V was shortened by 8 bases and J by 9 bases, with 6 bases between the two germline ends. For the CDR3, the DNA is TGTGCCAGAGGGAGTTCACCCCTCCACTTT. It encodes CARGSSPLHF.

This clonotype showed up many times. V usage is TRBV29-1 and J usage is TRBJ2-1; the match to TRBD1 covers 8 bases. The ends lost 8 bases at V and 10 bases at J; junction bases unmatched: 7. Germline V gives CDR1 SQVTM, CDR2 ANQGSEA. The CDR3 contains 11 residues. CDR3 protein: CSRQTGDEQFF. Here the CDR3 DNA reads TGCAGCAGACAGACAGGGGACGAGCAGTTCTTC.

This chain uses TRBV29-1 with TRBJ2-3, with unresolved D. CDR1 and CDR2 (germline): SQVTM, ANQGSEA. The CDR3 is made up of 14 amino acids. V lost 5 bases to trimming and J lost 4 bases, with 16 bases between them. CDR3 sequence reads: CSVHLGSGADTQYF. The DNA of the CDR3 is TGCAGCGTTCACCTAGGGTCTGGGGCAGATACGCAGTATTTT.

This clonotype was seen more than once but under ten times. The chain couples TRBV12-3 or TRBV12-4 to TRBJ1-1, with D hard to call. Trimming shortened V by 1 base and J by 7 bases, and 13 bases separated the two germline ends. The CDR3 spans 14 residues. CDR3 in amino acids: CASSLVQKTGEAFF. CDR3 sequence (DNA): TGTGCCAGCAGTTTAGTACAGAAAACTGGTGAAGCTTTCTTT.

V usage is TRBV19 and J usage is TRBJ2-5, with 8 nucleotides matching TRBD1. With 4 bases clipped from V and 4 bases from J, the junction kept 2 bases outside the gene matches. The CDR3 spans 13 residues. CDR1 is LNHDA and CDR2 is SQIVND in the germline V gene (reference sequence). This CDR3 reads CASSTGQAETQYF. CDR3 in DNA: TGTGCCAGTAGTACGGGACAGGCAGAGACCCAGTACTTC.

The chain carries TRBV5-1 and TRBJ1-1, with TRBD1 identical over 10 bases. Trimming at V came to 4 bases and at J to 0 bases, leaving 3 bases not matched to a gene. The CDR3 extends over 15 amino acids. Germline CDR1 and CDR2: SGHRS and YFSETQ. CDR3 residues: CASSRDRGLNTEAFF. In DNA, the CDR3 is TGCGCCAGCAGCCGGGACAGGGGCCTGAACACTGAAGCTTTCTTT.

The rearrangement uses TRBV20-1 and TRBJ2-3, with a tentative D call TRBD2 (5 bases). V lost 5 bases and J 5 bases, leaving 11 bases between the germline ends. There are 12 residues in the CDR3. CDR1 DFQATT and CDR2 SNEGSKA come from the germline V gene (reference sequence). CDR3 sequence: CSAGPSGDTQYF. In DNA form, the CDR3 reads TGCAGTGCTGGCCCGAGCGGAGATACGCAGTATTTT.

The genes are TRBV6-6 and TRBJ2-7; TRBD2 is a possible D gene (5 bases). CDR1 MNHNY and CDR2 SVGAGI come from the germline V gene (reference sequence). With 6 bases removed from V and 7 bases from J, the gap between germline ends came to 13 bases. There are 12 residues in the CDR3. In DNA form, the CDR3 reads TGTGCCAGCAGCTCCGACCGGGGAGAGCAGTACTTC. It translates to CASSSDRGEQYF.

This sequence joins TRBV20-1 and TRBJ1-2; 8 nucleotides match TRBD1. Germline values: CDR1 DFQATT, CDR2 SNEGSKA (reference sequence). There are 11 residues in the CDR3. The V segment lost 6 bases and the J segment 8 bases; nucleotides outside the gene matches: 5. The CDR3 region has the DNA TGCAGTGCCCCGGACAGGGTGGGCTACACCTTC. Protein product: CSAPDRVGYTF.

This clonotype occurred a few times. The rearrangement links TRBV24-1 to TRBJ2-1; 10 bases align to TRBD1. This CDR3 is 14 amino acids long. V shed 5 bases, J shed 6 bases, and the junction held 3 bases outside the gene matches. Germline CDR1 is KGHDR and CDR2 is SFDVKD. CDR3 bases: TGTGCCACCAGTGCGGGACAGGGGACCAATGAGCAGTTCTTC. Its protein product is CATSAGQGTNEQFF.